These T cell receptor beta chains were read from a single sample in a study of OX40 agonist ivuxolimab in advanced cancers. Assay used: immunoSEQ multiplex PCR; TCRdb lists only in-frame clones, some missing. The repertoire holds 45,000 to 60,000 clones, about 89% seen once, with 3% to 4% in the top ten. Sequenced here: CD4+ or CD8+ T cells sorted from blood, sampled in a trial of the OX40 agonist ivuxolimab. The receptors were sampled from an adult with an advanced solid tumor such as melanoma, head and neck, liver or kidney cancer. Both conserved end residues are part of each CDR3. D genes are given only for firm matches. Size values are once, few and many counts, or a class for expanded clones, and some rows have none.

d_call	v_call	j_call	clone_size	cdr3_aa	cdr3_nt
-	TRBV9	TRBJ1-2	-	CASSVGGGTYGYTF	TGTGCCAGCAGCGTAGGCGGAGGGACGTATGGCTACACCTTC
TRBD2	TRBV7-2	TRBJ2-5	-	CASSFSTSGEGGETQYF	TGTGCCAGCAGCTTTAGCACTAGCGGAGAGGGGGGGGAGACCCAGTACTTC
TRBD2	TRBV9	TRBJ2-3	-	CASSDKREKGTDTQYF	TGTGCCAGCAGCGACAAGCGGGAGAAAGGCACAGATACGCAGTATTTT
TRBD2	TRBV11-2	TRBJ2-7	-	CASSSGLAVYEQYF	TGTGCCAGCAGCTCCGGACTAGCGGTCTACGAGCAGTACTTC
-	TRBV19	TRBJ2-1	few	CASSIGTGNEQFF	TGTGCCAGTAGTATAGGGACCGGCAATGAGCAGTTCTTC
-	TRBV27	TRBJ1-1	-	CASSLWAQNTEAFF	TGTGCCAGCAGTTTATGGGCTCAGAACACTGAAGCTTTCTTT
-	TRBV4-2	TRBJ1-5	-	CASSPVSEGNQPQHF	TGTGCCAGCAGCCCTGTGTCGGAGGGCAATCAGCCCCAGCATTTT
-	TRBV11-2	TRBJ2-5	-	CASSLIGAQYF	TGTGCCAGCAGCTTAATTGGTGCCCAGTACTTC
-	TRBV29-1	TRBJ1-1	few	CSAEGTEAFF	TGCAGCGCCGAAGGGACTGAAGCTTTCTTT
-	TRBV5-1	TRBJ2-1	-	CASSLTGAMGDEQFF	TGCGCCAGCAGCTTGACCGGAGCGATGGGGGATGAGCAGTTCTTC
-	TRBV14	TRBJ2-7	-	CASSQESYSYEQYF	TGTGCCAGCAGCCAAGAGTCCTACTCCTACGAGCAGTACTTC
TRBD2	TRBV29-1	TRBJ2-3	-	CSVKTGTSGRASTDTQYF	TGCAGCGTTAAAACCGGGACTAGCGGGAGGGCCTCCACAGATACGCAGTATTTT
TRBD2	TRBV19	TRBJ2-1	-	CASSWSSGRSYNEQFF	TGTGCCAGTAGTTGGTCGAGCGGGAGATCGTACAATGAGCAGTTCTTC
-	TRBV28	TRBJ2-7	-	CASTRDLGDLEQYF	TGTGCCAGCACTCGGGACCTAGGGGACCTCGAGCAGTACTTC
-	TRBV7-2	TRBJ2-5	-	CASSPGTQYQETQYF	TGTGCCAGCAGTCCCGGGACACAGTACCAAGAGACCCAGTACTTC
-	TRBV5-5	TRBJ2-7	-	CASSLAGILDYEQYF	TGTGCCAGCAGCTTGGCCGGAATATTGGACTACGAGCAGTACTTC
-	TRBV6-5	TRBJ2-7	once	CASSRIAHYEQYF	TGTGCCAGCAGTCGAATTGCCCACTACGAGCAGTACTTC
TRBD1	TRBV27	TRBJ2-1	once	CASKRQGGLNEQFF	TGTGCCAGCAAGAGACAGGGCGGGTTGAATGAGCAGTTCTTC
TRBD2	TRBV5-1	TRBJ2-1	-	CASRKGLAGEWLGNEQFF	TGCGCCAGCAGAAAGGGACTAGCGGGAGAATGGCTGGGCAATGAGCAGTTCTTC
TRBD1	TRBV5-8	TRBJ2-2	-	CASGTGRGGELFF	TGTGCCAGCGGGACAGGGCGGGGCGGGGAGCTGTTTTTT
TRBD2	TRBV27	TRBJ2-1	-	CASTLAGLYNEQFF	TGTGCCAGCACCTTAGCGGGACTTTACAATGAGCAGTTCTTC
-	TRBV7-2	TRBJ1-5	-	CASSFGHTSNQPQHF	TGTGCCAGCAGCTTTGGACACACTAGCAATCAGCCCCAGCATTTT
-	TRBV18	TRBJ2-2	-	CASSPGPYTGELFF	TGTGCCAGCTCACCGGGTCCTTACACCGGGGAGCTGTTTTTT
TRBD1	TRBV7-3	TRBJ1-1	-	CASSATGDVSEAFF	TGTGCCAGCAGCGCGACAGGGGACGTATCTGAAGCTTTCTTT
-	TRBV6-5	TRBJ1-1	-	CASSSPQNTEAFF	TGTGCCAGCAGTTCACCCCAGAACACTGAAGCTTTCTTT